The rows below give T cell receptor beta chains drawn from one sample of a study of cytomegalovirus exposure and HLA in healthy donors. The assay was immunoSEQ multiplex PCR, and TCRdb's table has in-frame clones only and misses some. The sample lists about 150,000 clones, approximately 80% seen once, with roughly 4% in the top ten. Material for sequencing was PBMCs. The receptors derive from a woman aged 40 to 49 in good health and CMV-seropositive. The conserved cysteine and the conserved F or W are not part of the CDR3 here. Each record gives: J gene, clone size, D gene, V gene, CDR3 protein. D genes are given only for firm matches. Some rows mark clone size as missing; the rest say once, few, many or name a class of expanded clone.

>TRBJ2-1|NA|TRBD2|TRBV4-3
ASSQFSGGLDNEQF
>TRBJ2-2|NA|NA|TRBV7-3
ASSLMAAGELF
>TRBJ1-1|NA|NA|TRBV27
ASSFRQHTEAF
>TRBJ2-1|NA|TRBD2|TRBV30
AFRALAGNPQNEQF
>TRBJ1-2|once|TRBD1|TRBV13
ASSSGQGARYYGYT
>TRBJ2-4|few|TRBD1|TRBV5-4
ASSLGAGGASIQY
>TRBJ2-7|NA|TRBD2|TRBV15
ATSRDIRTSGRARYEQY
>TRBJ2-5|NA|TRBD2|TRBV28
ASSQTSGGRETQY
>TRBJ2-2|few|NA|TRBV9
ASSVGGENTGELF
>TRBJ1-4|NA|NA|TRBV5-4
ASGLEVTNEKLF
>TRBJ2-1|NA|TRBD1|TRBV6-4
ASSVAGTGGGNEQF
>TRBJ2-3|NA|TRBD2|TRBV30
AWSGAGGTDTQY
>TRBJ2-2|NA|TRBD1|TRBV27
AAKLDRGGTGELF
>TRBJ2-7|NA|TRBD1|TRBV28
ASSPRVVGQGASEQY
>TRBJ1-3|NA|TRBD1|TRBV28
ASSRDRASGNTIY
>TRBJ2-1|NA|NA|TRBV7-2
ASTNRGPNYNEQF
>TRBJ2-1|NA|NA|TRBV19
ASSIGGGGPYNEQF
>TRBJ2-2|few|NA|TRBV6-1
ASSEAAAGELF
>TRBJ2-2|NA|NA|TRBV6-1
ASSEVFWPTGELF
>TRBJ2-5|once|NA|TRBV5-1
ASSFAPGSSAPETQY
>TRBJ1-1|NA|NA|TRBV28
ASSLEGAEAF
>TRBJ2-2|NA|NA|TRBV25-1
ASSEPQGRGTGELF
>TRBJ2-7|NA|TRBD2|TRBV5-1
ASRLAGGGEQY
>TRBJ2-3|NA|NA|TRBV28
ASGLGRTDTQY
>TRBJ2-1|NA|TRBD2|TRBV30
AWSSGRLNEQF
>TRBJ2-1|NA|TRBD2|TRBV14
ASSQGQAGGLNEQF
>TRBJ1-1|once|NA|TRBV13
ASSPRHPYTEAF
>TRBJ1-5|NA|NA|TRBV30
AWSGGMSNQPQH
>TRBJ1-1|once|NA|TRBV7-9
ASSPIKIITGWNTEAF
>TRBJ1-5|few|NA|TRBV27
ASRARGGYQPQH
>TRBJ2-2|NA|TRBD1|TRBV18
ASSPQGATGELF
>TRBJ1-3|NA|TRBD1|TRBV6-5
ASRRTGRNTIY
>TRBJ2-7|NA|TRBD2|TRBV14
ASSQEGTSYYEQY
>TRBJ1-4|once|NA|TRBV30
AWSRWGADNEKLF
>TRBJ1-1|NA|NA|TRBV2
ASSLGGDTEAF
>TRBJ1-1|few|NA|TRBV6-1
ASMLDLHADTEAF
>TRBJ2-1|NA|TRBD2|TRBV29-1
SVSTSAKEQF